The 6 T cell receptor beta chains in this list originate from one sample, sequenced in a study of cytomegalovirus exposure and HLA in healthy donors. With 60 Vbeta and 13 Jbeta primers, the PCR was carried out. Clones were sequenced by immunoSEQ multiplex PCR, and TCRdb holds only the in-frame ones, with some missing. This sample has 150,000 to 200,000 clones; around 86% occur once, and the top ten carry roughly 6.3%. Sequencing was done on a sample of PBMCs. Receptors were obtained from a man in his forties in good health and CMV-seropositive.

The chain links TRBV7-9 to TRBJ2-7, with 9 bases lining up with TRBD2. The CDR3 totals 17 residues. J lost 4 bases, V lost 3 bases, and 13 bases had no gene match. The germline V gene has CDR1 SEHNR and CDR2 FQNEAQ (reference sequence). This CDR3 reads CASSFSGRGGAWYEQYF. The DNA for the CDR3 is TGTGCCAGCAGCTTTTCTGGGCGCGGGGGGGCGTGGTACGAGCAGTACTTC.

The chain employs TRBV7-2 and TRBJ1-5; 9 positions match TRBD1. This CDR3 region has 19 residues. Germline CDR1 and CDR2: SGHTA and FQGNSA. Germline trimming cut 0 bases from V and 0 bases from J; bases unmatched to any gene: 9. CDR3 amino acids: CASSLALGTGTLSNQPQHF. The CDR3 DNA sequence: TGTGCCAGCAGCTTAGCTCTGGGGACAGGGACTCTTAGCAATCAGCCCCAGCATTTT.

The chain carries TRBV7-2 and TRBJ2-1, with a tentative D call TRBD2 (5 bases). This CDR3 is built from 16 residues. Germline CDR1 SGHTA, CDR2 FQGNSA. The V end lost 2 bases, the J end lost 9 bases, and 20 bases lay between the germline ends. CDR3 sequence (DNA): TGTGCCAGCAGCTTACGGGCGGGCATCAGTCGGACTGAGCAGTTCTTC. As protein: CASSLRAGISRTEQFF.

V gene TRBV1 combines with J gene TRBJ2-5; the table's TRBD2 call for D was not verified on the DNA. TRBV1 has pseudogene status. The CDR3 is 13 amino acids. CDR3 sequence reads: CTSSLKKLETQYF. CDR3 DNA sequence: TGCACCAGCAGCCTAAAAAAGCTAGAGACCCAGTACTTC.

The table lists this clone with a count of one. V and J are TRBV13 and TRBJ1-2, with a weak D call TRBD1 (5 bases). Germline V CDR1 and CDR2: PRHDT, FYEKMQ (reference sequence). The V end was cut by 5 bases, the J end by 0 bases, with 13 bases between. The CDR3 has 15 amino acids. CDR3 DNA: TGTGCCAGCAGCATCGGACACGCGGCTAACTATGGCTACACCTTC. This sequence encodes CASSIGHAANYGYTF.

This chain connects TRBV19 to TRBJ1-1; D remains ambiguous. The CDR3 is 12 residues long. Deletions cut 9 bases from V and 3 bases from J, with 11 bases between. CDR1 LNHDA and CDR2 SQIVND come from the germline V gene (reference sequence). The CDR3 reads CASSLRYTEAFF. The CDR3 DNA follows: TGTGCCAGCTCCCTAAGATACACTGAAGCTTTCTTT.